This T cell receptor delta chain was identified during a study of gamma-delta T cells after stem cell transplantation. This clone came up a few times. The CDR3 has 22 amino acids. V was trimmed by 0 bases and J by 0 bases, leaving 29 bases between them. Germline assignment: CDR1 TSWWSYY and CDR2 QGS. TCRdb fed the RT-PCR reads into CATT to redo clone calling. Found here are just under 2,500 delta-chain clones, over 20% of them singletons; the top ten hold approximately 8.9%. Sequencing was carried out using gamma-delta T cells. V usage is TRDV1 and J usage is TRDJ1, with D possibly TRDD3 on 6 matching bases. The TCR was taken from a human donor. It is not recorded whose cells these are; they may come from a transplant donor. The CDR3 DNA reads TGTGCTCTTGGGGAACTCGACTACGACTATTTAACTGGGTCACCGTACACCGATAAACTCATCTTT. Residues: CALGELDYDYLTGSPYTDKLIF.